This TCR beta chain came from a study of control samples from healthy donors and cancer patients. Some clones are missing from TCRdb's copy, which holds only in-frame ones; the method was immunoSEQ multiplex PCR. The table shows approximately 150,000 clones, with approximately 92% occurring only once. Germline V gives CDR1 MNHEY, CDR2 SVGAGI. The CDR3 is 14 amino acids. The V and J ends lost 7 bases and 8 bases respectively, with 20 bases between them. Sequencing used blood. This chain connects TRBV6-5 to TRBJ1-1, with D hard to call. This TCR came from a man aged 25-45 years in good health. CDR3 nucleotide sequence: TGTGCCAGCAATCTCGGAGGCTCCAATTGGGAAGCTTTCTTT. Translated, it gives CASNLGGSNWEAFF.